The 29 T cell receptor beta chains below were found in one sample sequenced in a study of cytomegalovirus exposure and HLA in healthy donors. Both 60 Vbeta primers and 13 Jbeta primers went into the PCR. Profiling relied on immunoSEQ multiplex PCR, and the TCRdb table lists in-frame clones only, not all of them. The sample includes fewer than 200,000 clones, 70% to 90% of them seen just once. The sample consisted of PBMCs. These receptors were obtained from a woman between 18 and 29 years old in good health and CMV-seronegative.

This clone was observed a few times. This rearrangement joins TRBV28 to TRBJ1-3, with unresolved D. Trimming removed 6 bases at V and 0 bases at J, with 9 bases between. CDR3 length: 14 residues. Germline V CDR1 and CDR2: MDHEN, SYDVKM. Written as DNA, the CDR3 is TGTGCCAGCAGCGCTGACACCTCTGGAAACACCATATATTTT. It codes for CASSADTSGNTIYF.

The count of this clone is one. The chain has TRBV27 and TRBJ2-3; 7 bases are a match to TRBD1. Germline V gives CDR1 MNHEY, CDR2 SMNVEV (reference sequence). With V trimmed by 3 bases and J by 0 bases, 9 bases remained unmatched. The CDR3 consists of 17 residues. CDR3 bases: TGTGCCAGCAGTTTTACCGGGACAGTTACCAGCACAGATACGCAGTATTTT. Translation gives CASSFTGTVTSTDTQYF.

The gene calls are TRBV6-4 and TRBJ1-1; 8 bases are a match to TRBD1. This CDR3 is built from 15 residues. The trim removed 6 bases at V and 4 bases at J, leaving 10 bases unmatched. Germline values: CDR1 MRHNA, CDR2 SNTAGT. CDR3 DNA: TGTGCCAGCAGCCTCTCAGGGGGCAGGGGCACTGAAGCTTTCTTT. Translating gives CASSLSGGRGTEAFF.

The chain couples TRBV4-2 to TRBJ2-1; D may be TRBD2 (6 bases). The V end lost 4 bases, the J end lost 8 bases, and 18 bases lay between the germline ends. Per germline, CDR1 LGHNA and CDR2 YNFKEQ. This CDR3 is 15 amino acids long. Here the CDR3 DNA reads TGTGCCAGCAGCCCTTACTGGGAGGCGGAGGATGAGCAGTTCTTC. Translated, it gives CASSPYWEAEDEQFF.

In the case of this clone: Other DNA sequences in the same sample also yield this CDR3. This chain connects TRBV27 to TRBJ1-1; maybe TRBD1 (6 bases). The germline V gene encodes CDR1 MNHEY and CDR2 SMNVEV (reference sequence). The CDR3 is 14 amino acids. V lost 2 bases and J lost 1, with 8 bases in between. The CDR3 nucleotides are TGTGCCAGCAGTTTAGGGGGGGCGAACACTGAAGCTTTCTTT. This gives the protein CASSLGGANTEAFF.

The chain has TRBV7-9 and TRBJ1-1, with D possibly TRBD1 on 5 matching bases. Germline lookup yields CDR1 SEHNR and CDR2 FQNEAQ (reference sequence). The CDR3 spans 15 residues. The ends were cut back, 1 base at V and 4 bases at J, with 13 bases in the middle. The CDR3 DNA reads TGTGCCAGCAGCTTAGTATGGGGCGTAGGCACTGAAGCTTTCTTT. It codes for CASSLVWGVGTEAFF.

The rearrangement uses TRBV9 and TRBJ1-2; 7 bases line up with TRBD1. Germline trimming cut 3 bases from V and 5 bases from J; bases unmatched to any gene: 7. Germline V gene data show CDR1 as SGDLS and CDR2 as YYNGEE. This CDR3 spans 14 amino acids. Here the CDR3 DNA reads TGTGCCAGCAGCGCCCGACAGGGAAGATATGGCTACACCTTC. Protein sequence: CASSARQGRYGYTF.

The CDR3 DNA reads as TGTGCCATCAGTGGGGCCCCCACCCGGAGCACAGATACGCAGTATTTT. It specifies CAISGAPTRSTDTQYF. This chain connects TRBV10-3 to TRBJ2-3; D gene uncertain. The ends were cut back, 4 bases at V and 0 bases at J, with 14 bases in the middle. CDR1 is ENHRY and CDR2 is SYGVKD in the germline V gene. The CDR3 length is 16 residues.

The J gene is TRBJ2-7, the V gene TRBV7-8, with 10 bases aligning to TRBD1. The CDR3 has 16 residues. Germline CDR1 is SGHVS and CDR2 is FQNEAQ. V trimming: 5 bases; J trimming: 1 base; junction bases outside the gene matches: 8. CDR3 nucleotides: TGTGCCAGCAGCAACCGGGACAGGGGACTATCCTACGAGCAGTACTTC. As protein: CASSNRDRGLSYEQYF.

V gene TRBV11-2 combines with J gene TRBJ2-2; TRBD1 matches at 9 bases. With 4 bases clipped from V and 3 bases from J, the junction kept 15 bases outside the gene matches. The V gene's germline CDR1 is SGHAT and CDR2 FQNNGV. The CDR3 spans 19 residues. The CDR3 nucleotides are TGTGCCAGCAGCTGGATCCGGGACAGGGCAATTAAGGACACCGGGGAGCTGTTTTTT. Protein sequence: CASSWIRDRAIKDTGELFF.

The CDR3 DNA sequence: TGTGCCAGCTCGACAGGAGCCAAAAACATTCAGTACTTC. Protein sequence: CASSTGAKNIQYF. V is TRBV5-8 and J is TRBJ2-4; perhaps TRBD1 as D (6 bases). Looked up from germline, CDR1 is SGHTS and CDR2 is YDEGEE. This CDR3 region has 13 residues. V lost 7 bases and J lost 0, with 8 bases in between.

V is TRBV5-1 and J is TRBJ1-2; D gene uncertain. V lost 0 bases and J lost 4, with 10 bases in between. The germline gives CDR1 SGHRS, CDR2 YFSETQ. This CDR3 contains 14 residues. CDR3 in DNA: TGCGCCAGCAGCTTGGAGGAGGGCAGCTATGGCTACACCTTC. Amino acid sequence: CASSLEEGSYGYTF.

This chain joins TRBV6-5 and TRBJ2-4, with 7 bases matching TRBD2. This CDR3 spans 15 amino acids. CDR1 is MNHEY and CDR2 is SVGAGI in the germline V gene. Trimming removed 6 bases from V and 0 bases from J; junction bases left unmatched: 5. The CDR3 DNA follows: TGTGCCAGCAGGGCGGGGGAACTAGCCAAAAACATTCAGTACTTC. Translated: CASRAGELAKNIQYF.

The CDR3 here is CASSLLAGRQETQYF. The CDR3, as DNA: TGTGCCAGCAGCTTGTTGGCAGGGCGACAAGAGACCCAGTACTTC. V usage is TRBV5-4 and J usage is TRBJ2-5; D might be TRBD1 (5 bases). This CDR3 is 15 amino acids long. Per the germline V gene, CDR1 is SGHNT and CDR2 is YYREEE (reference sequence). Trimming cost V 1 base and J 2 bases, with 12 bases left between them.

This chain links TRBV28 with TRBJ1-5; the match to TRBD1 covers 11 bases. V lost 6 bases and J lost 0; bases outside the gene matches: 7. CDR1 is MDHEN, CDR2 SYDVKM, per germline. The CDR3 is made up of 17 amino acids. The CDR3, as DNA: TGTGCCAGCAGGTGGGACAGGGGGATTATTAGCAATCAGCCCCAGCATTTT. Protein sequence: CASRWDRGIISNQPQHF.

This chain uses TRBV11-3 with TRBJ2-4; TRBD1 matches 10 bases. The CDR3 has 16 amino acids. Per the germline V gene, CDR1 is SGHNT and CDR2 is YENEEA. Trimming cost V 4 bases and J 3 bases; bases outside gene matches: 6. Here the CDR3 DNA reads TGTGCCAGCAGCTCACCGGGACAGGGGTTCAAAAACATTCAGTACTTC. Amino acid sequence: CASSSPGQGFKNIQYF.

V and J are TRBV18 and TRBJ2-1; TRBD2 is a possible D gene (5 bases). Trimming removed 4 bases from V and 10 bases from J, with 20 bases in between. CDR3 length: 15 amino acids. Germline V gene sequence: CDR1 KGHSH, CDR2 LQKENI. The CDR3 sequence is CASSLSLTRVGEQFF. The CDR3 nucleotides read TGTGCCAGCTCACTGTCCCTCACTAGGGTCGGGGAGCAGTTCTTC.

The CDR3 nucleotides are TGTGCCAGCTCACCAAATCGACAGAAGATACACGGGCAGTTCTTC. Its translation is CASSPNRQKIHGQFF. V is TRBV18 and J is TRBJ2-1, with a tentative D call TRBD1 (5 bases). There are 15 residues in the CDR3. Germline-derived CDR1 and CDR2 are KGHSH and LQKENI. V was trimmed by 2 bases and J by 12 bases, leaving 20 bases between them.

The chain has TRBV10-3 and TRBJ2-5; the match to TRBD2 covers 8 bases. The CDR3 runs to 15 residues. Germline V gene data show CDR1 as ENHRY and CDR2 as SYGVKD. The V and J ends lost 4 bases and 2 bases, in that order; junction bases with no gene match: 6. CDR3 protein: CAISVAGGFQETQYF. CDR3 nucleotides: TGTGCCATCAGTGTGGCGGGAGGTTTTCAAGAGACCCAGTACTTC.

The rearrangement uses TRBV6-5 and TRBJ2-7; possible D gene TRBD2, 6 bases. Deletions cut 4 bases from V and 0 bases from J, with 16 bases between. This CDR3 comprises 16 residues. CDR1 and CDR2 from the germline V gene are MNHEY and SVGAGI. The CDR3 DNA sequence: TGTGCCAGCAGTTCAGTTCTGACTAGTTACTCCTACGAGCAGTACTTC. Translated: CASSSVLTSYSYEQYF.

The genes are TRBV20-1 and TRBJ2-5; no definite D call. Trimming took off 5 bases at V and 5 bases at J, with 6 bases between the two ends. Germline loops: CDR1 DFQATT, CDR2 SNEGSKA (reference sequence). The CDR3 is 10 amino acids. The DNA for the CDR3 is TGCAGTGCTGACTTTGAGACCCAGTACTTC. Amino acids: CSADFETQYF.

The gene calls are TRBV7-3 and TRBJ2-1; 7 bases match TRBD1. Per the germline V gene, CDR1 is SGHTA and CDR2 is FQGTGA. V shed 5 bases, J shed 6 bases, and the junction held 10 bases outside the gene matches. The CDR3 runs to 15 residues. CDR3 sequence reads: CASSLRGLQANEQFF. Written as DNA, the CDR3 is TGTGCCAGCAGCCTTAGGGGGCTCCAGGCCAATGAGCAGTTCTTC.

The gene calls are TRBV6-5 and TRBJ2-7; D remains ambiguous. This CDR3 region has 13 residues. The germline CDR1 and CDR2 sequences are MNHEY and SVGAGI. Trimming shortened V by 6 bases and J by 0 bases, and 9 bases separated the two germline ends. The CDR3 spells CASRGYSSYEQYF. CDR3 nucleotide sequence: TGTGCCAGCAGGGGCTACAGCTCCTACGAGCAGTACTTC.

The chain joins TRBV27 to TRBJ2-1; maybe TRBD2 (5 bases). V gave up 2 bases and J gave up 5 bases, with 16 bases separating them. There are 16 residues in the CDR3. The germline V gene encodes CDR1 MNHEY and CDR2 SMNVEV (reference sequence). DNA of the CDR3: TGTGCCAGCAGTTTAATTTCGGGGAAATTAAACAATGAGCAGTTCTTC. The encoded protein is CASSLISGKLNNEQFF.

J is TRBJ1-5 and V is TRBV27, with TRBD1 matching over 9 bases. The V and J ends lost 6 bases and 3 bases, in that order; junction bases with no gene match: 3. CDR1 is MNHEY and CDR2 is SMNVEV in the germline V gene (reference sequence). CDR3 length equals 14 residues. CDR3 nucleotide sequence: TGTGCCAGCAGGAGGGACAGGGACAATCAGCCCCAGCATTTT. Translating gives CASRRDRDNQPQHF.

This rearrangement joins TRBV28 to TRBJ2-5, with 7 bases lining up with TRBD1. Looked up from germline, CDR1 is MDHEN and CDR2 is SYDVKM. The trim removed 3 bases at V and 4 bases at J, leaving 14 bases unmatched. This CDR3 has 17 amino acids. CDR3 in DNA: TGTGCCAGCAGTTTTGGGACGACAGGGTCGAGGGCAGAGACCCAGTACTTC. Amino acid sequence: CASSFGTTGSRAETQYF.

In this sample, this clone turned up a few times. The genes are TRBV6-6 and TRBJ1-3, with D uncertain. Trimming left V 6 bases short and J 0 bases short, with 6 bases between. Germline V CDR1 and CDR2: MNHNY, SVGAGI (reference sequence). CDR3 length equals 13 residues. CDR3: CASRGGSGNTIYF. CDR3 in DNA: TGTGCCAGCAGAGGAGGCTCTGGAAACACCATATATTTT.

The genes are TRBV19 and TRBJ2-3; TRBD1 might be the D (7 bases). V lost 6 bases to trimming and J lost 5 bases, with 15 bases between them. CDR1 and CDR2 (germline): LNHDA, SQIVND (reference sequence). This CDR3 region has 14 residues. CDR3 sequence reads: CASSTQGGGDTQYF. The CDR3 region has the DNA TGTGCCAGTAGCACGCAGGGGGGCGGAGATACGCAGTATTTT.

The table lists this clone with a few counts. The gene calls are TRBV5-6 and TRBJ2-2, with TRBD1 identical over 10 bases. With V trimmed by 0 bases and J by 4 bases, 6 bases remained unmatched. The CDR3 contains 17 residues. The germline V gene has CDR1 SGHDT and CDR2 YYEEEE. CDR3 sequence reads: CASSLVWTGGITGELFF. The CDR3 DNA sequence: TGTGCCAGCAGCTTGGTTTGGACAGGGGGAATCACCGGGGAGCTGTTTTTT. The complete variable domain, with remaining parts taken from reference TRBV5-6 and TRBJ2-2, reads DAGVTQSPTHLIKTRGQQVTLRCSPKSGHDTVSWYQQALGQGPQFIFQYYEEEERQRGNFPDRFSGHQFPNYSSELNVNALLLGDSALYLCASSLVWTGGITGELFFGEGSRLTVL.